The next 8 T cell receptor beta chains were all read from a single sample in a study of pediatric ulcerative colitis. Clones were sequenced by immunoSEQ multiplex PCR, and TCRdb holds only the in-frame ones, with some missing. In the table there are tens of thousands of clones, 77% of which are singletons. Sequencing was carried out using blood. Receptor source: a boy aged 10-17 years with moderate ulcerative colitis.

This rearrangement joins TRBV9 to TRBJ2-2; D is unresolved. V was cut by 0 bases and J by 7 bases, with 4 bases left in between. The CDR3 has 12 residues. Germline loops: CDR1 SGDLS, CDR2 YYNGEE. The CDR3 protein is CASSVVSGELFF. The DNA for the CDR3 is TGTGCCAGCAGCGTAGTTAGCGGGGAGCTGTTTTTT.

This rearrangement joins TRBV6-1 to TRBJ2-7; either TRBD1 or TRBD2 may supply D (5 bases each). The CDR3 consists of 15 residues. Germline lookup yields CDR1 MNHNS and CDR2 SASEGT. The germline V and J ends were trimmed by 4 bases and 3 bases, with 16 bases remaining between them. The CDR3 region is CASSVSTGRIYEQYF. The CDR3 DNA reads TGTGCCAGCAGTGTTTCGACGGGGCGGATCTACGAGCAGTACTTC.

The CDR3 here is CASSPDRGAYNEQFF. CDR3 coding DNA: TGTGCCAGCTCACCGGACAGGGGGGCATACAATGAGCAGTTCTTC. V gene TRBV18 combines with J gene TRBJ2-1, with 10 bases matching TRBD1. CDR3 length: 15 amino acids. CDR1 is KGHSH, CDR2 LQKENI, per germline. V lost 3 bases and J lost 4; bases outside the gene matches: 3.

This clone was recorded a few times. This chain connects TRBV18 to TRBJ1-6, with TRBD1 matching over 7 bases. This CDR3 contains 16 residues. V trimming: 0 bases; J trimming: 7 bases; junction bases outside the gene matches: 6. Germline CDR1 reads KGHSH; CDR2 reads LQKENI. CDR3 sequence: CASSPPGGEKNSPLHF. The CDR3 DNA follows: TGTGCCAGCTCACCACCAGGGGGCGAGAAGAATTCACCCCTCCACTTT.

This rearrangement joins TRBV5-1 to TRBJ2-3; 7 bases line up with TRBD2. The V and J ends lost 4 bases and 0 bases, in that order; junction bases with no gene match: 14. This CDR3 spans 18 amino acids. CDR1 SGHRS and CDR2 YFSETQ come from the germline V gene. CDR3 protein: CASSPRGTNRGSTDTQYF. CDR3 bases: TGCGCCAGCAGCCCCCGAGGGACTAATAGGGGAAGCACAGATACGCAGTATTTT.

As DNA, the CDR3 is TGCAGCGTACTGAGGGAGAACACCGGGGAGCTGTTTTTT. Translated: CSVLRENTGELFF. V and J are TRBV29-1 and TRBJ2-2; D is possibly TRBD2 (5 bases). V was clipped by 6 bases and J by 1 base, with 9 bases between them. CDR1 is SQVTM, CDR2 ANQGSEA, per germline. The CDR3 is 13 residues long.

This clone was seen only a few times. This chain links TRBV27 with TRBJ2-7; TRBD2 might be the D (7 bases). CDR1 MNHEY and CDR2 SMNVEV come from the germline V gene (reference sequence). The CDR3 contains 14 residues. With 3 bases removed from V and 2 bases from J, the gap between germline ends came to 11 bases. The CDR3 DNA sequence: TGTGCCAGCAGTTTGGGGGAGGGGGCCTACGAGCAGTACTTC. It is translated as CASSLGEGAYEQYF.

This clone was observed a handful of times. DNA for the CDR3: TGTGCCAGCAGCTTAGTAGGCGGCAGTGCTTCACCCCTCCACTTT. This encodes CASSLVGGSASPLHF. The V gene is TRBV7-8, the J gene TRBJ1-6, with D uncertain. CDR1 and CDR2 from the germline V gene are SGHVS and FQNEAQ. The V end lost 1 base, the J end lost 9 bases, and 13 bases lay between the germline ends. CDR3 length equals 15 residues.